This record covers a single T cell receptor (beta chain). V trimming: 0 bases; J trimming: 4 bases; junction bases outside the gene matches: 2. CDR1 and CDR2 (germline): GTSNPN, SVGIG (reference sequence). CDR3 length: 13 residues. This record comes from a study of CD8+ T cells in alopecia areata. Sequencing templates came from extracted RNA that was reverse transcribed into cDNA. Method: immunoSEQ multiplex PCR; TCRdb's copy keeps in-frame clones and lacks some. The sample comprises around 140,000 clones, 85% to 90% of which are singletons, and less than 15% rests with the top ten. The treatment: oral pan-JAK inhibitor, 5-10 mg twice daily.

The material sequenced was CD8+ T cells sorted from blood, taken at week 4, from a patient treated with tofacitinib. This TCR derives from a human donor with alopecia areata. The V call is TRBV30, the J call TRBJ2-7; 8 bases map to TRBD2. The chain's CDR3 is CAWSVGGVYEQYF. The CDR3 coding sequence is TGTGCCTGGAGTGTCGGGGGGGTGTACGAGCAGTACTTC.